This TCR beta chain was captured in a study of human T cells and chemical hapten exposure. TCRdb itself ran the RACE reads through MiXCR, one entry per CDR3 protein. Among 300,000 to 350,000 distinct CDR3 sequences listed, approximately 6.3% were seen once. The time point here: patch test 1, 2 weeks after DPC sensitization. Stated treatment: therapeutic diphenylcyclopropenone sensitization with weekly scalp DPC. Phlebotomy was performed prior to application of every patch test. This clonotype was picked up a small number of times. The antigen is not known. Study conclusions and caveats: The number of TCRs over 1 in 1000 frequency stayed unchanged after DPC. Alopecia was present in the donors, so their immune response may differ from healthy people's.

CDR3 length equals 16 residues. With V trimmed by 7 bases and J by 5 bases, 11 bases remained unmatched. The clonotype comes from a woman aged 18-29 years with alopecia areata. Some clones in this sample may be carry-over from other donors' samples. The rearrangement uses TRBV12-3 or TRBV12-4 and TRBJ2-4; TRBD1 agrees at 10 bases. Source: whole blood, taken in connection with sensitization to the hapten diphenylcyclopropenone (DPC). The CDR3 DNA sequence: TGTGCCAGCAAAAAAGGACAGGGGGATTCTCAAAACATTCAGTACTTC. It translates to CASKKGQGDSQNIQYF.